These 4 T cell receptor beta chains were sequenced from one sample in a study of spatial heterogeneity in lung cancer. Study-level findings and limits: Tumor mutation counts were tracked by expanded intratumoral alpha and beta TCR counts.

TCRdb itself ran the 5' RACE reads through MiXCR, one entry per CDR3 protein. Of over 9,000 distinct CDR3 sequences listed, less than 15% are singletons. Which antigens these TCRs recognize remains unknown. Sample time point: sample taken at primary tumor resection. The material was lung tumor tissue, obtained at surgery. These receptors all come from a male donor with early-stage non-small cell lung cancer.

This clonotype was seen many times. This chain joins TRBV7-2 and TRBJ2-3; 9 bases map to TRBD2. The germline CDR1 and CDR2 sequences are SGHTA and FQGNSA. V lost 5 bases to trimming and J lost 5 bases; unmatched junction nucleotides: 8. This CDR3 has 15 residues. The CDR3 sequence: CASSAGGGAQDTQYF. The CDR3 DNA is TGTGCCAGCAGCGCGGGCGGGGGGGCGCAAGATACGCAGTATTTT. Based on the CDR3 plus reference TRBV7-2 and TRBJ2-3, the full variable domain is GAGVSQSPSNKVTEKGKDVELRCDPISGHTALYWYRQSLGQGLEFLIYFQGNSAPDKSGLPSDRFSAERTGGSVSTLTIQRTQQEDSAVYLCASSAGGGAQDTQYFGPGTRLTVL.

This clonotype has only a few counts. This chain links TRBV29-1 with TRBJ2-1; D gene unclear. This CDR3 region has 11 residues. Deletions cut 7 bases from V and 9 bases from J, with 13 bases between. CDR1 and CDR2 from the germline V gene are SQVTM and ANQGSEA. The CDR3 DNA reads as TGCAGCGCTCAGAATTCGGGTGAGCAGTTCTTC. Protein sequence: CSAQNSGEQFF.

The V gene is TRBV11-1, the J gene TRBJ2-5; D is unclear. The CDR3 runs 13 residues. In germline, CDR1 is SGHAT, CDR2 FQDESV (reference sequence). The germline V and J ends were trimmed by 5 bases and 2 bases, with 9 bases remaining between them. The CDR3 bases are TGTGCCAGCAGCCCTAAACTTCAAGAGACCCAGTACTTC. Amino acids: CASSPKLQETQYF.

The chain uses TRBV6-1 and TRBJ1-4; no reliable D call. The V gene lost 11 bases and the J gene lost 3 bases, with 13 bases spanning the gap. Germline values: CDR1 MNHNS, CDR2 SASEGT. This CDR3 is 13 amino acids long. The CDR3 sequence is CAGKVGSNEKLFF. CDR3 coding DNA: TGTGCCGGCAAAGTAGGGTCTAATGAAAAACTGTTTTTT.